Below are 10 T cell receptor beta chains sequenced from a single sample in a study of cytomegalovirus exposure and HLA in healthy donors (dated by TCRdb to about 2017). Library prep was done by the immunoSEQ multiplex PCR assay. The multiplex PCR relied on a mix of 60 forward primers for TCR Vbeta segments and 13 reverse primers for TCR Jbeta segments. TCRdb took over this immuneACCESS table, retaining in-frame rearrangements with V and J assigned. Such tables are incomplete; in checked studies, under half of the missing clones stem from an unresolved V gene, and the remainder is unexplained. For this sample the table gives 95,000 to 150,000 clones, of which around 77% were detected only once. In total, the top ten clones hold less than 4% of the sample. Sequencing was done on a sample of PBMCs. The origin of the receptors is a human donor in good health.

This chain uses TRBV11-2 with TRBJ2-1; D is possibly TRBD2 (5 bases). CDR3 length equals 16 residues. V dropped 7 bases and J dropped 7 bases, with 23 bases sitting between them. Per the germline V gene, CDR1 is SGHAT and CDR2 is FQNNGV. CDR3 in DNA: TGTGCCAGCACCCGAACTAGGTCGCGGGTGGCGAATGAGCAGTTCTTC. This sequence encodes CASTRTRSRVANEQFF.

The V and J genes are TRBV6-6 and TRBJ2-7, with 11 bases aligning to TRBD2. Germline V gives CDR1 MNHNY, CDR2 SVGAGI (reference sequence). This CDR3 region has 15 residues. V was pared by 6 bases and J by 2 bases, with 6 bases of the junction left unmatched. This CDR3 reads CASSPSTSGAYEQYF. The CDR3 nucleotides read TGTGCCAGCAGCCCATCGACTAGCGGGGCCTACGAGCAGTACTTC.

V and J are TRBV21-1 and TRBJ2-2; the table gives TRBD1 as D, unverified against the DNA. TRBV21-1 is a listed pseudogene. The CDR3 sequence is 16 residues long. CDR3 nucleotide sequence: TGTGCCAGCAGCACCCGGGACAGGGGATTCACCGGGGAGCTGTTTTTT. The encoded protein is CASSTRDRGFTGELFF.

V usage is TRBV5-6 and J usage is TRBJ2-3, with TRBD1 as a possible D gene (5 bases). From germline, CDR1 is SGHDT and CDR2 YYEEEE. The ends were cut back, 4 bases at V and 0 bases at J, with 9 bases in the middle. The CDR3 extends over 14 amino acids. This chain's CDR3 is CASSQGVSTDTQYF. In nucleotides, the CDR3 is TGTGCCAGCAGCCAGGGCGTAAGCACAGATACGCAGTATTTT.

The rearrangement joins TRBV5-1 to TRBJ2-5; D possibly corresponds to TRBD1 (6 bases). The end of the DNA is better explained by TRBJ2-7, so the J call may be wrong. Germline values: CDR1 SGHRS, CDR2 YFSETQ. The CDR3 has 13 amino acids. CDR3 in DNA: TGCGCCAGCAGCTTAGGACAGAGTGGCGAGCAGTACTTC. Protein product: CASSLGQSGEQYF.

The genes are TRBV7-8 and TRBJ2-7; D is ambiguous. V was shortened by 2 bases and J by 1 base, with 12 bases between the two germline ends. Germline CDR1 reads SGHVS; CDR2 reads FQNEAQ. There are 15 residues in the CDR3. This chain's CDR3 is CASSLPSGRSYEQYF. CDR3 coding DNA: TGTGCCAGCAGCTTACCCTCGGGTCGATCCTACGAGCAGTACTTC.

The chain has TRBV6-1 and TRBJ2-2; TRBD1 agrees at 9 bases. Trimming at V came to 10 bases and at J to 1 base, leaving 7 bases not matched to a gene. This CDR3 is 15 amino acids long. Looked up from germline, CDR1 is MNHNS and CDR2 is SASEGT. The CDR3 coding sequence is TGTGCCACCACCTCGGACAGGGGGAACACCGGGGAGCTGTTTTTT. Translation gives CATTSDRGNTGELFF.

J is TRBJ1-2 and V is TRBV28; a possible D gene is TRBD1 (6 bases). Trimming took off 7 bases at V and 4 bases at J, with 16 bases between the two ends. Germline CDR1 and CDR2: MDHEN and SYDVKM. The CDR3 spans 14 residues. Here the CDR3 DNA reads TGTGCCAGCATTTCCCCAGGGGCCGGCTATGGCTACACCTTC. Translated: CASISPGAGYGYTF.

V is TRBV27 and J is TRBJ2-7, with TRBD1 identical over 7 bases. The V segment lost 2 bases and the J segment 5 bases; nucleotides outside the gene matches: 9. CDR1 MNHEY and CDR2 SMNVEV come from the germline V gene (reference sequence). The CDR3 loop spans 15 amino acids. CDR3 region: CASSLIKGAADEQYF. For the CDR3, the DNA is TGTGCCAGCAGTTTAATTAAGGGGGCCGCGGACGAGCAGTACTTC.

This clone was observed a handful of times. V usage is TRBV7-9 and J usage is TRBJ1-2; D is undetermined. This CDR3 has 15 amino acids. CDR1 and CDR2 from the germline V gene are SEHNR and FQNEAQ (reference sequence). Trimming removed 1 base from V and 6 bases from J, with 15 bases in between. This CDR3 reads CASSLGGVKGDGYTF. The CDR3, as DNA: TGTGCCAGCAGCTTAGGCGGGGTTAAGGGCGATGGCTACACCTTC.